The next 20 T cell receptor beta chains were all read from a single sample in a study of blood T cell repertoires in COVID-19. Profiling relied on immunoSEQ multiplex PCR, and the TCRdb table lists in-frame clones only, not all of them. The sample lists a few hundred thousand clones, around 84% occurring once. The sample comprised peripheral blood. The receptors shown here come from a human donor with acute or convalescent COVID-19. The donor label of this sample is uncertain.

This rearrangement joins TRBV10-2 to TRBJ1-2; 10 positions match TRBD1. Unmatched junction bases numbered 8, after V lost 10 bases and J lost 0 bases. CDR1 and CDR2 (germline): WSHSY, SAAADI. This CDR3 contains 15 residues. This chain's CDR3 is CATRDRGATNYGYTF. DNA for the CDR3: TGCGCCACCCGGGACAGGGGCGCTACTAACTATGGCTACACCTTC.

Remarks on this clone: A junction boundary mismatches the germline segment, possibly from a read error. The chain couples TRBV3-1 (or the pseudogene TRBV3-2) to TRBJ2-2, with 10 bases lining up with TRBD2. The CDR3 is 19 residues long. Germline CDR1 and CDR2: LGHDT and YNNKEL (reference sequence). CDR3 protein: CASSLTGPSGRQGTGKLFF. CDR3 nucleotide sequence: TGTGCCAGCAGCTTGACAGGGCCTAGCGGGAGACAGGGCACCGGGAAGCTGTTTTTT.

The chain recombines TRBV5-5 with TRBJ1-5; D gene unclear. Germline V gene sequence: CDR1 SGHKS, CDR2 YYEKEE (reference sequence). The CDR3 contains 15 residues. Between the trimmed V and J ends, which lost 0 bases and 2 bases, there was a span of 9 bases. CDR3 sequence reads: CASSLDSIRNQPQHF. DNA of the CDR3: TGTGCCAGCAGCTTGGACAGTATTCGCAATCAGCCCCAGCATTTT.

As for this clone: The same CDR3 can be traced to other DNA sequences in this sample. The chain joins TRBV18 to TRBJ1-4, with 8 bases fitting TRBD1. The CDR3 extends over 14 amino acids. From germline, CDR1 is KGHSH and CDR2 LQKENI. V shed 2 bases, J shed 5 bases, and the junction held 1 base outside the gene matches. The DNA of the CDR3 is TGTGCCAGCTCACCAGGACAGGGCAATGAAAAACTGTTTTTT. Protein product: CASSPGQGNEKLFF.

The V gene is TRBV5-8, the J gene TRBJ1-6; TRBD1 aligns across 9 bases. The CDR3 spans 16 residues. Germline V lookup: CDR1 SGHTS, CDR2 YDEGEE. The ends lost 4 bases at V and 8 bases at J; junction bases unmatched: 10. CDR3 sequence reads: CASSPLWTGVDSPLHF. CDR3 nucleotides: TGTGCCAGCAGCCCCCTATGGACAGGGGTGGATTCACCCCTCCACTTT. Complete variable domain (other parts from reference TRBV5-8 and TRBJ1-6): EAGVTQSPTHLIKTRGQQATLRCSPISGHTSVYWYQQALGLGLQFLLWYDEGEERNRGNFPPRFSGRQFPNYSSELNVNALELEDSALYLCASSPLWTGVDSPLHFGNGTRLTVT.

The chain combines TRBV28 with TRBJ1-2; 8 nucleotides align to TRBD1. CDR1 is MDHEN, CDR2 SYDVKM, per germline. The J segment lost 8 bases and the V segment lost 10 bases, leaving 9 bases of the junction unmatched. This CDR3 is 12 amino acids long. CDR3 coding DNA: TGTGCCACCACGGACAGGGTGCAAGGCTACACCTTC. The encoded protein is CATTDRVQGYTF.

Worth noting for this clone: This CDR3 is also generated by other DNA sequences in the sample. The rearrangement joins TRBV7-9 to TRBJ1-3; D not certain. V shed 2 bases and J shed 2 bases, with 10 bases lying between them. This CDR3 spans 15 amino acids. Germline V CDR1 and CDR2: SEHNR, FQNEAQ (reference sequence). This CDR3 reads CASSLIPHTGNTIYF. As DNA, the CDR3 is TGTGCCAGCAGCTTAATCCCTCACACTGGAAACACCATATATTTT. Full variable domain (missing parts from reference TRBV7-9 and TRBJ1-3): DTGVSQNPRHKITKRGQNVTFRCDPISEHNRLYWYRQTLGQGPEFLTYFQNEAQLEKSRLLSDRFSAERPKGSFSTLEIQRTEQGDSAMYLCASSLIPHTGNTIYFGEGSWLTVV.

This clone was seen a handful of times. This rearrangement joins TRBV28 to TRBJ2-4, with TRBD1 identical over 8 bases. The V gene's germline CDR1 is MDHEN and CDR2 SYDVKM. Losses at the gene ends were 2 bases for V and 5 bases for J; bases not matched to a gene: 5. CDR3 length equals 15 residues. DNA of the CDR3: TGTGCCAGCAGTTTACTGGACAGGGCCCAAAACATTCAGTACTTC. Translating gives CASSLLDRAQNIQYF.

The V call is TRBV14, the J call TRBJ1-4, with D possibly being TRBD1 (5 bases). The germline V and J ends were trimmed by 1 base and 7 bases, with 10 bases remaining between them. The germline CDR1 and CDR2 sequences are SGHDN and FVKESK. CDR3 length: 14 amino acids. The CDR3 is CASSQGGRREKLFF. DNA for the CDR3: TGTGCCAGCAGCCAAGGGGGGAGGCGTGAAAAACTGTTTTTT.

The chain recombines TRBV11-2 with TRBJ2-3, with D tentatively TRBD2 (5 bases). V was clipped by 2 bases and J by 3 bases, with 15 bases between them. Germline V CDR1 and CDR2: SGHAT, FQNNGV. This CDR3 has 16 amino acids. DNA for the CDR3: TGTGCCAGCAGCTTATTAGCGAGCGTGCGGACAGATACGCAGTATTTT. Translated, it gives CASSLLASVRTDTQYF.

CDR3: CASSQGVTGHTEAFF. In DNA, the CDR3 is TGCGCCAGCAGCCAAGGAGTGACAGGGCACACTGAAGCTTTCTTT. The chain recombines TRBV4-1 with TRBJ1-1; 7 nucleotides match TRBD1. Losses at the gene ends were 1 base for V and 3 bases for J; bases not matched to a gene: 5. CDR3 length equals 15 residues. CDR1 MGHRA and CDR2 YSYEKL come from the germline V gene.

This sequence joins TRBV7-9 and TRBJ2-1; weak D call: TRBD1 (6 bases). The CDR3 is 18 amino acids. Germline V gene lookup returns CDR1 SEHNR and CDR2 FQNEAQ (reference sequence). V lost 1 base and J lost 0, with 16 bases in between. The CDR3 DNA reads TGTGCCAGCAGCTTAGAGACAGGCGCTCTGCGCTCCTACAATGAGCAGTTCTTC. Amino acid sequence: CASSLETGALRSYNEQFF.

V gene TRBV2 combines with J gene TRBJ2-2; D gene uncertain. The germline V gene has CDR1 SNHLY and CDR2 FYNNEI. V was pared by 8 bases and J by 0 bases, with 7 bases between. This CDR3 region has 13 residues. This chain's CDR3 is CASSGSNTGELFF. CDR3 nucleotides: TGTGCCAGCTCGGGTTCGAACACCGGGGAGCTGTTTTTT.

The chain carries TRBV6-1 and TRBJ1-4; D perhaps matches TRBD1 (5 bases). Germline V gene sequence: CDR1 MNHNS, CDR2 SASEGT. The length of the CDR3 is 16 residues. Trimming stripped 3 bases from V and 0 bases from J, with 11 bases between. CDR3 DNA: TGTGCCAGCAGTGATCGGGGGGGTGCAACTAATGAAAAACTGTTTTTT. Amino acids: CASSDRGGATNEKLFF.

J is TRBJ2-7 and V is TRBV5-1, with D perhaps matching TRBD2 (5 bases). Germline CDR1 and CDR2: SGHRS and YFSETQ. The V gene lost 7 bases and the J gene lost 7 bases, with 18 bases spanning the gap. CDR3 length: 13 amino acids. The DNA for the CDR3 is TGCGCCAGCCGAGACGAACCTGGGGAGGAGCAGTACTTC. As protein: CASRDEPGEEQYF.

This rearrangement joins TRBV24-1 to TRBJ1-5; D perhaps matches TRBD1 (5 bases). The germline CDR1 and CDR2 sequences are KGHDR and SFDVKD. The CDR3 runs 15 residues. Trimming stripped 3 bases from V and 2 bases from J, with 10 bases between. CDR3 protein: CATSDAQGGNQPQHF. The CDR3 DNA reads TGTGCCACCAGTGATGCCCAGGGTGGCAATCAGCCCCAGCATTTT.

The chain is built from TRBV5-1 and TRBJ1-2, with a possible D match to TRBD1 (5 bases). CDR3 size: 15 residues. CDR1 is SGHRS and CDR2 is YFSETQ in the germline V gene. V was pared by 4 bases and J by 0 bases, with 13 bases between. CDR3 DNA: TGCGCCAGCAGCCTACGAGACAGATCTAACTATGGCTACACCTTC. Its protein product is CASSLRDRSNYGYTF.

The chain links TRBV7-2 to TRBJ1-1, with 9 bases identical to TRBD1. V shed 1 base and J 7 bases; nucleotides not matched to a gene: 4. The CDR3 contains 14 residues. The V gene's germline CDR1 is SGHTA and CDR2 FQGNSA. CDR3 in amino acids: CASSLGDRALEAFF. The CDR3 nucleotides read TGTGCCAGCAGCTTAGGGGACAGGGCCCTTGAAGCTTTCTTT.

The chain is built from TRBV5-4 and TRBJ1-2; 10 bases are a match to TRBD1. V lost 4 bases to trimming and J lost 4 bases; unmatched junction nucleotides: 7. The CDR3 loop spans 15 amino acids. Per germline, CDR1 SGHNT and CDR2 YYREEE (reference sequence). The DNA of the CDR3 is TGTGCCAGCAGCCCCGGGACAGGGGATGCCTATGGCTACACCTTC. Translating it yields CASSPGTGDAYGYTF.

The V and J genes are TRBV19 and TRBJ2-5; D not resolved. V lost 3 bases and J lost 5, with 16 bases in between. The CDR3 has 15 amino acids. Looked up from germline, CDR1 is LNHDA and CDR2 is SQIVND (reference sequence). In DNA, the CDR3 is TGTGCCAGTAGTATTGCCCCCGCGGATGGGGAGACCCAGTACTTC. This encodes CASSIAPADGETQYF.